Below are 27 T cell receptor beta chains sequenced from a single sample in a study of blood T cells in healthy people across ages. Primers used in a second PCR of roughly 6 to 12 cycles were a sample-barcoded 5' primer and a J-beta primer mix. Using its own MiXCR run on the 5' RACE reads, TCRdb lists one record per CDR3 protein. The data contain about 1 million distinct CDR3 sequences, 40% to 55% of them singletons. Sequenced: blood. The receptor source for this set is an older woman in good health.

This clonotype has a handful of counts. The chain employs TRBV20-1 and TRBJ2-7; D uncertain. Trimming stripped 5 bases from V and 2 bases from J, with 16 bases between. The CDR3 runs 14 residues. Germline assignment: CDR1 DFQATT and CDR2 SNEGSKA (reference sequence). CDR3 sequence (DNA): TGCAGTGCTCGAGCCCCCCAACGTCCCTACGAGCAGTACTTC. The encoded protein is CSARAPQRPYEQYF.

This clonotype was seen once. This sequence joins TRBV29-1 and TRBJ2-1; D is unclear. V gave up 7 bases and J gave up 0 bases, with 7 bases separating them. The length of the CDR3 is 12 residues. Per the germline V gene, CDR1 is SQVTM and CDR2 is ANQGSEA. CDR3 in DNA: TGCAGCGAAAGGAGCTCCTACAATGAGCAGTTCTTC. Translated, it gives CSERSSYNEQFF.

The chain links TRBV27 to TRBJ2-4, with TRBD2 matching 9 bases. The J call may be mistaken, given a closer DNA end match to TRBJ2-7. The CDR3 spans 19 residues. The germline V gene has CDR1 MNHEY and CDR2 SMNVEV (reference sequence). This chain's CDR3 is CASDTRAGGRAKEGYEQYF. CDR3 DNA sequence: TGTGCCAGCGATACGAGGGCTGGCGGGAGGGCCAAAGAGGGCTACGAGCAGTACTTC.

This chain links TRBV27 with TRBJ2-1; D ambiguous. This CDR3 has 14 amino acids. Between the trimmed V and J ends, which lost 6 bases and 7 bases, there was a span of 16 bases. Germline CDR1 is MNHEY and CDR2 is SMNVEV (reference sequence). CDR3 nucleotides: TGTGCCAGCAGCCAAAGAGGTCGTAGAAATGAGCAGTTCTTC. Amino acid sequence: CASSQRGRRNEQFF.

The chain couples TRBV7-9 to TRBJ1-1; the D is unclear. V shed 3 bases and J shed 1 base, with 9 bases lying between them. Germline-derived CDR1 and CDR2 are SEHNR and FQNEAQ (reference sequence). The CDR3 loop spans 14 amino acids. In DNA, the CDR3 is TGTGCCAGCAGCTTCGGGCGGGGGAACACTGAAGCTTTCTTT. This encodes CASSFGRGNTEAFF.

This rearrangement joins TRBV25-1 to TRBJ1-3, with 8 bases matching TRBD1. Trimming took 6 bases from V and 4 from J; bases not matched to a gene: 8. CDR1 and CDR2 (germline): MGHDK, SYGVNS. The CDR3 spans 15 residues. The CDR3 loop is CASRTGDSWGNTIYF. For the CDR3, the DNA is TGTGCCAGCAGGACAGGGGATTCTTGGGGAAACACCATATATTTT.

To note about this clonotype: Germline is not matched at one junction end, which may reflect a read error. The V call is TRBV20-1, the J call TRBJ2-3, with D possibly being TRBD2 (5 bases). This CDR3 is built from 12 residues. Per germline, CDR1 DFQATT and CDR2 SNEGSKA (reference sequence). The CDR3 reads CSTRSSGDTQYF. In nucleotides, the CDR3 is TGCAGTACTAGAAGTAGTGGAGATACGCAGTATTTT.

The genes are TRBV28 and TRBJ1-1; TRBD1 matches 10 bases. The CDR3 runs 14 residues. The germline V gene encodes CDR1 MDHEN and CDR2 SYDVKM. Trimming cost V 5 bases and J 7 bases; bases outside gene matches: 7. CDR3 sequence reads: CASSRVGTGVEAFF. The CDR3 nucleotides read TGTGCCAGCAGTCGCGTGGGGACAGGGGTTGAAGCTTTCTTT.

The chain carries TRBV15 and TRBJ2-1; 8 bases line up with TRBD2. The CDR3 spans 14 residues. J was trimmed by 10 bases and V by 1 base; bases with no gene match: 6. Germline V lookup: CDR1 LNHNV, CDR2 YYDKDF (reference sequence). The CDR3 nucleotides read TGTGCCACCAGCAGAGTAAGGACTAGCAGCGAGCAGTTCTTC. It specifies CATSRVRTSSEQFF.

This clonotype was counted between two and nine times. V usage is TRBV6-2 or TRBV6-3 and J usage is TRBJ2-1; 11 nucleotides agree with TRBD2. V gave up 8 bases and J gave up 7 bases; unmatched junction bases: 22. Looked up from germline, CDR1 is MNHEY and CDR2 is SVGEGT. The CDR3 is 19 amino acids. CDR3 DNA: TGTGCCAGCGTCTACGCCGAGAGGGTAGCGGGAGGGCTGTGGAATGAGCAGTTCTTC. This translates into CASVYAERVAGGLWNEQFF.

CDR3 DNA: TGTGCCAGCAGTGGGCCCCAGGGGACAGGGTCCAATCAGCCCCAGCATTTT. Its translation is CASSGPQGTGSNQPQHF. The chain joins TRBV6-1 to TRBJ1-5, with TRBD1 matching 9 bases. CDR1 is MNHNS, CDR2 SASEGT, per germline. The CDR3 is 17 residues long. J lost 3 bases, V lost 4 bases, and 10 bases had no gene match.

This chain joins TRBV7-4 and TRBJ2-7; tentatively, D is TRBD2 (5 bases). CDR3 length: 14 residues. The germline gives CDR1 SGHVT, CDR2 SQSDAQ. Between the trimmed V and J ends, which lost 6 bases and 2 bases, there was a span of 14 bases. CDR3 nucleotide sequence: TGTGCCAGCAGGAGCAGCGGACTCCCCTACGAGCAGTACTTC. Protein product: CASRSSGLPYEQYF.

This clonotype turned up a few times. The CDR3 DNA is TGTGCCAGCAGCGCACGACAGGGGACGCCCCTTGAGCAGTTCTTC. It translates to CASSARQGTPLEQFF. J is TRBJ2-1 and V is TRBV14; 8 positions agree with TRBD1. CDR1 and CDR2 (germline): SGHDN, FVKESK. The J segment lost 9 bases and the V segment lost 5 bases, leaving 12 bases of the junction unmatched. The CDR3 runs 15 residues.

This clonotype was seen more than once but under ten times. The CDR3 region has the DNA TGTGCCAGCAGTTTTAGCGGGAGTGGCGAAGAGACCCAGTACTTC. Its translation is CASSFSGSGEETQYF. This sequence joins TRBV27 and TRBJ2-5; 9 nucleotides line up with TRBD2. CDR1 and CDR2 (germline): MNHEY, SMNVEV (reference sequence). The V gene end was trimmed by 3 bases and the J gene end by 3 bases; junction bases not matched to a gene: 5. The CDR3 is 15 residues long.

This sequence joins TRBV29-1 and TRBJ2-7; 8 bases match TRBD1. The CDR3 is 14 residues long. J lost 2 bases, V lost 8 bases, and 11 bases had no gene match. From germline, CDR1 is SQVTM and CDR2 ANQGSEA. CDR3 residues: CSSTEGTGPYEQYF. The CDR3 nucleotides read TGCAGCTCCACTGAGGGGACAGGACCCTACGAGCAGTACTTC.

The chain is built from TRBV6-1 and TRBJ2-5; TRBD2 agrees at 13 bases. Germline CDR1 MNHNS, CDR2 SASEGT. The trim removed 5 bases at V and 2 bases at J, leaving 8 bases unmatched. The CDR3 has 17 amino acids. The CDR3 sequence is CASSPGRTSGSQETQYF. The CDR3 bases are TGTGCCAGCAGTCCAGGGAGGACTAGCGGGAGTCAAGAGACCCAGTACTTC.

This chain joins TRBV12-3 or TRBV12-4 and TRBJ2-4, with D unresolved. The J call is in doubt because the DNA end fits TRBJ2-7 better. The CDR3 is 12 residues long. The CDR3 nucleotides read TGTGCCAGCAGTCCCCTCCGCCACGAGCAGTACTTC. Translation gives CASSPLRHEQYF.

This clonotype has just a few counts. The CDR3 sequence is CASSLGGIQYF. The CDR3 region has the DNA TGTGCCAGCAGTTTAGGGGGGATTCAGTACTTC. The chain carries TRBV28 and TRBJ2-4, with D tentatively TRBD2 (6 bases). Germline loops: CDR1 MDHEN, CDR2 SYDVKM. This CDR3 is built from 11 residues. The V end lost 2 bases, the J end lost 10 bases, and 6 bases lay between the germline ends.

The sample holds a few counts of this clonotype. This chain uses TRBV20-1 with TRBJ2-7; 7 positions match TRBD1. This CDR3 contains 13 residues. Germline CDR1 and CDR2: DFQATT and SNEGSKA (reference sequence). Trimming cost V 3 bases and J 2 bases; bases outside gene matches: 4. For the CDR3, the DNA is TGCAGTGCTAGGGCCAGGGGGACCTACGAGCAGTACTTC. Protein sequence: CSARARGTYEQYF.

A note on this clonotype: An end of the junction does not agree with germline; a read error may underlie this. The V and J genes are TRBV11-2 and TRBJ2-5, with 7 positions matching TRBD1. The germline CDR1 and CDR2 sequences are SGHAT and FQNNGV. CDR3 length: 13 residues. CDR3 region: CASNLGGEETQYF. CDR3 sequence (DNA): TGTGCCAGCAACTTAGGGGGCGAGGAGACCCAGTACTTC.

The rearrangement joins TRBV28 to TRBJ2-7; no firm D call. Germline CDR1 and CDR2: MDHEN and SYDVKM. V was cut by 5 bases and J by 5 bases, with 16 bases left in between. The CDR3 has 14 amino acids. The CDR3 is CASSVQTVPNEQYF. CDR3 bases: TGTGCCAGCAGTGTCCAGACGGTACCCAACGAGCAGTACTTC.

V gene TRBV7-3 combines with J gene TRBJ2-1; D perhaps matches TRBD2 (5 bases). The V end lost 2 bases, the J end lost 10 bases, and 12 bases lay between the germline ends. Germline assignment: CDR1 SGHTA and CDR2 FQGTGA. The CDR3 consists of 13 residues. The CDR3 nucleotides read TGTGCCAGCAGCTTAGGTGCGGGTGGCGAGCAGTTCTTC. This gives the protein CASSLGAGGEQFF.

V gene TRBV30 combines with J gene TRBJ1-2, with D perhaps matching TRBD1 (5 bases). CDR3 size: 16 residues. Germline CDR1 is GTSNPN and CDR2 is SVGIG (reference sequence). Trimming removed 2 bases at V and 4 bases at J, with 20 bases between. The DNA for the CDR3 is TGTGCCTGGAGTCCACCGGTGGGGACTTCCATCTATGGCTACACCTTC. Translating it yields CAWSPPVGTSIYGYTF.

The chain links TRBV18 to TRBJ2-1; no definite D call. CDR1 is KGHSH and CDR2 is LQKENI in the germline V gene. The CDR3 has 15 residues. With 2 bases removed from V and 0 bases from J, the gap between germline ends came to 8 bases. The DNA for the CDR3 is TGTGCCAGCTCACCATCCTTCTCCTCCTACAATGAGCAGTTCTTC. Translating gives CASSPSFSSYNEQFF.

This clonotype has a handful of counts. The J gene is TRBJ2-1, the V gene TRBV20-1; D might be TRBD1 (5 bases). Trimming pared 5 bases from V and 9 bases from J, leaving 17 bases between. CDR3 length: 13 amino acids. The germline CDR1 and CDR2 sequences are DFQATT and SNEGSKA (reference sequence). CDR3 DNA: TGCAGTGCTCAAACAGGAGCTCATCCTGAGCAGTTCTTC. Translated: CSAQTGAHPEQFF.

The gene calls are TRBV11-2 and TRBJ2-7, with TRBD2 identical over 8 bases. J gave up 2 bases and V 5 bases, and 8 bases lay outside the gene matches. This CDR3 spans 15 amino acids. CDR1 SGHAT and CDR2 FQNNGV come from the germline V gene. CDR3: CASSPEREWAYEQYF. Here the CDR3 DNA reads TGTGCCAGCAGCCCCGAGCGGGAGTGGGCCTACGAGCAGTACTTC.

This clonotype showed up many times. The chain is built from TRBV2 and TRBJ2-7; 9 bases fit TRBD2. V dropped 4 bases and J dropped 4; count of bases not matched to a gene: 5. The CDR3 sequence is 14 residues long. Germline loops: CDR1 SNHLY, CDR2 FYNNEI. The chain's CDR3 is CASSAAGGPYEQYF. In DNA, the CDR3 is TGTGCCAGCAGTGCGGCGGGAGGGCCTTACGAGCAGTACTTC.